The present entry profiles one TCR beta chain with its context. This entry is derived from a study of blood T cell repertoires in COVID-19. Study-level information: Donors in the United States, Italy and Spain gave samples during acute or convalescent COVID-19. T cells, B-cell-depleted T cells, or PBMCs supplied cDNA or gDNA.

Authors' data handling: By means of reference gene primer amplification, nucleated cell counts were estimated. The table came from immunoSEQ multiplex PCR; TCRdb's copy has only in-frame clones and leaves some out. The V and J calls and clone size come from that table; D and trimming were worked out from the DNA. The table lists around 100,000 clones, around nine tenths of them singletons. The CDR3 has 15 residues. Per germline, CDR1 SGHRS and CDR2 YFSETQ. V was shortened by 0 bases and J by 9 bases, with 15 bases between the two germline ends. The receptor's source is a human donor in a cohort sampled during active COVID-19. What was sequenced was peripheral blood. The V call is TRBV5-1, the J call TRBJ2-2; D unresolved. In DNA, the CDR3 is TGCGCCAGCAGCTTGGAGAGCGCAACCCGCCGGGAGCTGTTTTTT. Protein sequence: CASSLESATRRELFF.